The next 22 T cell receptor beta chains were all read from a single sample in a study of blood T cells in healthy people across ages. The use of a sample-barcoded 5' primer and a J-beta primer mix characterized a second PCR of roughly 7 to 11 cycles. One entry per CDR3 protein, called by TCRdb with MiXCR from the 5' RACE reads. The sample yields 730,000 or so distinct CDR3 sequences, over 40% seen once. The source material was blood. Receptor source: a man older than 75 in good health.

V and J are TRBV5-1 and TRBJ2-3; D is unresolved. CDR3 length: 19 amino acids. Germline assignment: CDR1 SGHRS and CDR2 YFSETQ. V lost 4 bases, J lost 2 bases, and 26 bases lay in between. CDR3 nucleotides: TGCGCCAGCAGCCCGGACGGCCGAGACGCGGTCCGATTCACAGATACGCAGTATTTT. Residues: CASSPDGRDAVRFTDTQYF.

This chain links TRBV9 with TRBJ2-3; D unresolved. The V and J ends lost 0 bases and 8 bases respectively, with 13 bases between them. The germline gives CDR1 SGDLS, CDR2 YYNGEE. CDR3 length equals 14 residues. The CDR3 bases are TGTGCCAGCAGCGTAGAAGTGTTTTTGGGTACGCAGTATTTT. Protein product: CASSVEVFLGTQYF.

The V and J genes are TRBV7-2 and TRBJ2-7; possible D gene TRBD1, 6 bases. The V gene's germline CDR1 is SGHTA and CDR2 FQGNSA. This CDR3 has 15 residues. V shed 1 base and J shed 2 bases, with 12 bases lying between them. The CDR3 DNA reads TGTGCCAGCAGCTTAGAACCCACAGGGACCTACGAGCAGTACTTC. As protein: CASSLEPTGTYEQYF. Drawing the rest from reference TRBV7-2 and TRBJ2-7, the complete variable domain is GAGVSQSPSNKVTEKGKDVELRCDPISGHTALYWYRQSLGQGLEFLIYFQGNSAPDKSGLPSDRFSAERTGGSVSTLTIQRTQQEDSAVYLCASSLEPTGTYEQYFGPGTRLTVT.

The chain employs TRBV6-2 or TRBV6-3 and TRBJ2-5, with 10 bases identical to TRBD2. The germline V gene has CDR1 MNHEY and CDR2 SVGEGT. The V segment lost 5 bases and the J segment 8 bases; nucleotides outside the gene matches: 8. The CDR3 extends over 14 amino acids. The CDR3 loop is CASSDGLAGDTQYF. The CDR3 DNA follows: TGTGCCAGCAGTGACGGCCTAGCGGGGGATACCCAGTACTTC.

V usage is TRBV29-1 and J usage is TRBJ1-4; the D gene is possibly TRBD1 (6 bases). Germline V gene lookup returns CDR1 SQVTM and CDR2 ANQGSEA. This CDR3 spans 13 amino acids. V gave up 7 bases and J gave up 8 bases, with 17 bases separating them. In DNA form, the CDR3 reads TGCAGCGGTGGTCCAGGGGCTGGAGAAAAACTGTTTTTT. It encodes CSGGPGAGEKLFF.

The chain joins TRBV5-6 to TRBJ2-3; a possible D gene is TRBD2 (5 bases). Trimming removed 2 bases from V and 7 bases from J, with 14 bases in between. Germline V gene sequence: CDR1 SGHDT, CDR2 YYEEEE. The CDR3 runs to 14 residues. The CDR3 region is CASSFPKPSYTQYF. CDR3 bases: TGTGCCAGCAGCTTCCCAAAACCTAGCTATACGCAGTATTTT. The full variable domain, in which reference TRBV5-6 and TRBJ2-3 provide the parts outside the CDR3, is DAGVTQSPTHLIKTRGQQVTLRCSPKSGHDTVSWYQQALGQGPQFIFQYYEEEERQRGNFPDRFSGHQFPNYSSELNVNALLLGDSALYLCASSFPKPSYTQYFGPGTRLTVL.

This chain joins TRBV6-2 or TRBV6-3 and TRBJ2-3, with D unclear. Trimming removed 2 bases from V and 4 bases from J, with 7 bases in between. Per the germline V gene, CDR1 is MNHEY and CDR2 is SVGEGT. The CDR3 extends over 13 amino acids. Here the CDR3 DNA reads TGTGCCAGCAGTTACGTGGTACCAGATACGCAGTATTTT. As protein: CASSYVVPDTQYF.

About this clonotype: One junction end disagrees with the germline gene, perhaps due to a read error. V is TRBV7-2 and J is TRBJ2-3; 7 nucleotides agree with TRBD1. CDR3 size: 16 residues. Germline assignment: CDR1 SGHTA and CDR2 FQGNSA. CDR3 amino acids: CASSQTRQGSKDAQYF. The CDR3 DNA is TGTGCCAGCAGCCAAACCCGACAGGGATCAAAAGATGCGCAGTATTTT.

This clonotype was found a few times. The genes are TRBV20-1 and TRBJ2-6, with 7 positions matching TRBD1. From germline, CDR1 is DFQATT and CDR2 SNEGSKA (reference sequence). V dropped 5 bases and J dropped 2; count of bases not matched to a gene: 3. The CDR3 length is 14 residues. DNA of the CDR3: TGCAGTGCTTTTACAGGGGCTGGGGCCAACGTCCTGACTTTC. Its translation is CSAFTGAGANVLTF.

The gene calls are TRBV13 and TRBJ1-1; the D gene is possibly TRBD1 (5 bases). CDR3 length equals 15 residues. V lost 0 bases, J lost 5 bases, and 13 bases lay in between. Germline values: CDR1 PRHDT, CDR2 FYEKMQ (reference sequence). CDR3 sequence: CASSLGYGGGTEAFF. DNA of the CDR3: TGTGCCAGCAGCTTAGGGTACGGGGGGGGGACTGAAGCTTTCTTT. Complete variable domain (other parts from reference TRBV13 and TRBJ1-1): AAGVIQSPRHLIKEKRETATLKCYPIPRHDTVYWYQQGPGQDPQFLISFYEKMQSDKGSIPDRFSAQQFSDYHSELNMSSLELGDSALYFCASSLGYGGGTEAFFGQGTRLTVV.

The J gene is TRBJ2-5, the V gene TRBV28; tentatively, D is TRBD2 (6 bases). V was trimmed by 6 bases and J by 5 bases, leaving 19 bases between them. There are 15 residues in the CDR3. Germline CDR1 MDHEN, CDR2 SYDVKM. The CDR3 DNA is TGTGCCAGCAGGGGGGGAGGAGACGGGAGTGAGACCCAGTACTTC. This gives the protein CASRGGGDGSETQYF.

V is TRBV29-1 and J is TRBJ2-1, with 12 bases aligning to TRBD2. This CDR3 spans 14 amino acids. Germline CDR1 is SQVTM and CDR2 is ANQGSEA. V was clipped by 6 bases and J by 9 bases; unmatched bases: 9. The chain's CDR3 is CSVAASGGAGEQFF. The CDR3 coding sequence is TGCAGCGTGGCGGCTAGCGGGGGGGCCGGTGAGCAGTTCTTC.

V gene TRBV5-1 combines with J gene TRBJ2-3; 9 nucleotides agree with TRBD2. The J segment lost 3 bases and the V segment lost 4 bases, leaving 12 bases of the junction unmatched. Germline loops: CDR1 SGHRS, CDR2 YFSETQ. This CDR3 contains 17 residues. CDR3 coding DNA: TGCGCCAGCAGCCCTTTAGCGGGGGAGGCCGATACAGATACGCAGTATTTT. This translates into CASSPLAGEADTDTQYF.

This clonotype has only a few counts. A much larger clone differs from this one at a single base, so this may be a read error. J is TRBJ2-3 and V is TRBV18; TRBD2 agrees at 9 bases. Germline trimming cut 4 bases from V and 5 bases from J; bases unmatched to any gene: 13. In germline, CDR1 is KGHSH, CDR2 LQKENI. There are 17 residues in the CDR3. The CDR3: CASSQNSRRAGGDTQYF. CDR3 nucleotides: TGTGCCAGCTCACAAAACAGCAGGCGAGCGGGAGGAGATACGCAGTATTTT.

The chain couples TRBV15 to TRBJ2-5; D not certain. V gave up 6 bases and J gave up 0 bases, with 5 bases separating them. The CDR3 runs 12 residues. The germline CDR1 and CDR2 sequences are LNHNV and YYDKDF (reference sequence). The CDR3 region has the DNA TGTGCCACCAGTTTGTACCAAGAGACCCAGTACTTC. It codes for CATSLYQETQYF.

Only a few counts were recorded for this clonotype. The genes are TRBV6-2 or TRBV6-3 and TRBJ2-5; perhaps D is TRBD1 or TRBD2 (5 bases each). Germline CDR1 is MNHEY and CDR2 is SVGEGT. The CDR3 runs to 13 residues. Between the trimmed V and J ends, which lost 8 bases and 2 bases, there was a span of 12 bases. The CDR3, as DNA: TGTGCCAGCGGTGGGGGTCTTCAAGAGACCCAGTACTTC. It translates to CASGGGLQETQYF.

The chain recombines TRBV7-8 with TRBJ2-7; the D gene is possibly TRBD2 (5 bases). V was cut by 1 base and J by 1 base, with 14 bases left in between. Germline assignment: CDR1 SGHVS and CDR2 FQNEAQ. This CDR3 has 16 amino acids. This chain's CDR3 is CASSLGFADLSYEQYF. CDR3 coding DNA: TGTGCCAGCAGCTTAGGCTTTGCGGACTTATCCTACGAGCAGTACTTC.

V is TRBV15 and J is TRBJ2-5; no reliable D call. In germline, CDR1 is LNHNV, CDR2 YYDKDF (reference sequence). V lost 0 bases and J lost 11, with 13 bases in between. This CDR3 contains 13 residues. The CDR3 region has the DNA TGTGCCACCAGCAGAGATCGTGGCAATGAGCAGTACTTC. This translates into CATSRDRGNEQYF.

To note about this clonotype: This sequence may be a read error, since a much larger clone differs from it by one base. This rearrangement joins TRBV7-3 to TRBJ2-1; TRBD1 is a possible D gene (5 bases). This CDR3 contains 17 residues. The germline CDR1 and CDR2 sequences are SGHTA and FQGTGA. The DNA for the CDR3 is TGTGCCAGCAGCACACTAAGGACGGGTTTGGTGGACAATGGGCAGTTCTTC. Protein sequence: CASSTLRTGLVDNGQFF.

The CDR3 region is CASSLSPGGNTEAFF. The CDR3 region has the DNA TGTGCCAGCAGCTTAAGCCCCGGGGGGAACACTGAAGCTTTCTTT. V is TRBV7-3 and J is TRBJ1-1, with D perhaps matching TRBD1 (5 bases). CDR1 is SGHTA and CDR2 is FQGTGA in the germline V gene. Trimming pared 1 base from V and 1 base from J, leaving 10 bases between. The CDR3 has 15 amino acids. The whole variable domain, remainder taken from reference TRBV7-3 and TRBJ1-1, is GAGVSQTPSNKVTEKGKYVELRCDPISGHTALYWYRQSLGQGPEFLIYFQGTGAADDSGLPNDRFFAVRPEGSVSTLKIQRTERGDSAVYLCASSLSPGGNTEAFFGQGTRLTVV.

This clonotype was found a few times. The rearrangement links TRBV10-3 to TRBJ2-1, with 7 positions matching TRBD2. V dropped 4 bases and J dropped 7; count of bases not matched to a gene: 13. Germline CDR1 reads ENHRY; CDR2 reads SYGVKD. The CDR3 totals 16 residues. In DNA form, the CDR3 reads TGTGCCATCAGTGGAACTGGGGGGGGTTCGGGGAATGAGCAGTTCTTC. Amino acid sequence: CAISGTGGGSGNEQFF.

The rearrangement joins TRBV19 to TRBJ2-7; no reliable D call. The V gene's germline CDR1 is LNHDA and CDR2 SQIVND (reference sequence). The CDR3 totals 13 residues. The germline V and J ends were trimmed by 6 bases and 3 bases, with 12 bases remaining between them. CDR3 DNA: TGTGCCAGTAGCCTCAAAGATTTCTACGAGCAGTACTTC. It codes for CASSLKDFYEQYF.